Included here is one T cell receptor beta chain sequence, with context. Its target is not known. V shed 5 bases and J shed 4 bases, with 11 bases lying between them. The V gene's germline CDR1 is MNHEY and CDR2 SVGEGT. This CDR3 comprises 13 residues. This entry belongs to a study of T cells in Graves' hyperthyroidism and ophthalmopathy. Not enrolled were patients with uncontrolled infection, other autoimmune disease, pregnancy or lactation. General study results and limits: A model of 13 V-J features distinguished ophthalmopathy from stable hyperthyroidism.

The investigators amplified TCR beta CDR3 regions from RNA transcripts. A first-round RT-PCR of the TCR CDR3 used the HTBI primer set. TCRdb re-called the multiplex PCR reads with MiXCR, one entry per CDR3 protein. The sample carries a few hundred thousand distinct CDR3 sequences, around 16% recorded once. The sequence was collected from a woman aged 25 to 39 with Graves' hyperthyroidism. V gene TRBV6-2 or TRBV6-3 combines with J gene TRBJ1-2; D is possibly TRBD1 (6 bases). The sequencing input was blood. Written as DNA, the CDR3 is TGTGCCAGCAGTGGGGGCCGGTTCTATGGCTACACCTTC. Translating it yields CASSGGRFYGYTF.